The 17 T cell receptor beta chains listed next were all sequenced from one sample in a study of T cell repertoires in cytomegalovirus infection. TCRdb used MiXCR to reprocess the reads, holding one entry per CDR3 protein. The table has about 490,000 distinct CDR3 sequences, more than 15% seen once. The material sequenced was CD8+ T cells from PBMCs. These receptors all stem from a human donor in good health (CMV status not recorded). Some clones in this sample may be carry-over from other donors' samples.

This clonotype was detected a few times. The chain employs TRBV20-1 and TRBJ2-3; 15 nucleotides agree with TRBD2. The CDR3 loop spans 18 amino acids. Germline CDR1 reads DFQATT; CDR2 reads SNEGSKA (reference sequence). Germline trimming cut 3 bases from V and 0 bases from J; bases unmatched to any gene: 7. CDR3 sequence: CSAREGTSGGYSTDTQYF. The CDR3 DNA reads as TGCAGTGCTAGGGAAGGGACTAGCGGGGGGTATAGCACAGATACGCAGTATTTT.

The chain employs TRBV27 and TRBJ1-1, with 7 bases matching TRBD1. The CDR3 spans 15 residues. The J segment lost 8 bases and the V segment lost 5 bases, leaving 14 bases of the junction unmatched. Germline CDR1 and CDR2: MNHEY and SMNVEV (reference sequence). The CDR3 here is CASSPLGGTEGEAFF. Here the CDR3 DNA reads TGTGCCAGCAGTCCCCTGGGGGGGACAGAAGGGGAAGCTTTCTTT.

V gene TRBV7-6 combines with J gene TRBJ2-1; 8 bases are shared with TRBD2. The trim removed 2 bases at V and 7 bases at J, leaving 10 bases unmatched. The CDR3 is 16 amino acids. Germline CDR1 reads SGHVS; CDR2 reads FNYEAQ. CDR3 sequence: CASSLPTAGVTNEQFF. In DNA form, the CDR3 reads TGTGCCAGCAGCTTACCTACAGCGGGGGTGACAAATGAGCAGTTCTTC.

The CDR3 here is CASSARENTEAFF. CDR3 DNA: TGTGCCAGCAGCGCCAGGGAGAACACTGAAGCTTTCTTT. The chain employs TRBV28 and TRBJ1-1; TRBD1 might be the D (5 bases). Trimming removed 6 bases at V and 1 base at J, with 9 bases between. Looked up from germline, CDR1 is MDHEN and CDR2 is SYDVKM. The CDR3 totals 13 residues.

This clonotype was found many times. This chain joins TRBV6-5 and TRBJ2-1; 8 bases match TRBD2. CDR1 MNHEY and CDR2 SVGAGI come from the germline V gene. The CDR3 has 14 amino acids. Trimming took 2 bases from V and 7 from J; bases not matched to a gene: 4. The CDR3 loop reads CASSYGTRLNEQFF. CDR3 DNA sequence: TGTGCCAGCAGTTACGGGACTAGATTGAATGAGCAGTTCTTC.

This clonotype was detected ten times or more. The chain has TRBV12-3 or TRBV12-4 and TRBJ1-5; D is undetermined. The CDR3 extends over 12 amino acids. Trimming pared 7 bases from V and 5 bases from J, leaving 9 bases between. The CDR3 loop reads CASTTAHQPQHF. For the CDR3, the DNA is TGTGCCAGCACCACCGCCCATCAGCCCCAGCATTTT.

Ten or more counts support this clonotype. V is TRBV7-9 and J is TRBJ2-6; weak D call: TRBD2 (7 bases). The germline V gene has CDR1 SEHNR and CDR2 FQNEAQ (reference sequence). The CDR3 consists of 17 residues. V was trimmed by 1 base and J by 5 bases, leaving 15 bases between them. This CDR3 reads CASSLEGGGIRANVLTF. DNA of the CDR3: TGTGCCAGCAGCTTAGAGGGGGGGGGGATTAGGGCCAACGTCCTGACTTTC.

There are many counts of this clonotype. CDR3 amino acids: CASSWREGRTEAFF. CDR3 nucleotide sequence: TGTGCCAGCAGTTGGAGAGAGGGGAGAACTGAAGCTTTCTTT. The chain is built from TRBV12-3 or TRBV12-4 and TRBJ1-1; D possibly corresponds to TRBD1 (5 bases). With 4 bases removed from V and 5 bases from J, the gap between germline ends came to 14 bases. The CDR3 length is 14 residues.

This clonotype was seen repeatedly, ten times or more. The V and J genes are TRBV20-1 and TRBJ2-2; D is possibly TRBD1 or TRBD2 (5 bases each). Germline-derived CDR1 and CDR2 are DFQATT and SNEGSKA (reference sequence). The V end was cut by 4 bases, the J end by 3 bases, with 18 bases between. The CDR3 is 16 residues long. The CDR3: CSAIPSLGPYTGELFF. CDR3 nucleotide sequence: TGCAGTGCTATCCCCTCCCTGGGACCATACACCGGGGAGCTGTTTTTT.

This clonotype was seen many times. This chain joins TRBV27 and TRBJ1-2, with TRBD1 as a possible D gene (6 bases). CDR1 and CDR2 (germline): MNHEY, SMNVEV (reference sequence). This CDR3 has 13 amino acids. V was pared by 7 bases and J by 4 bases, with 13 bases between. CDR3 nucleotides: TGTGCCAGCACCGCAGGGGTGGGCTATGGCTACACCTTC. Translating it yields CASTAGVGYGYTF.

The chain joins TRBV19 to TRBJ1-2, with D perhaps TRBD1 (5 bases). The CDR3 runs 15 residues. Germline V gene sequence: CDR1 LNHDA, CDR2 SQIVND (reference sequence). The V end lost 7 bases, the J end lost 2 bases, and 17 bases lay between the germline ends. The CDR3 nucleotides are TGTGCCAGTAACCACCCGAGCAGGGAAAACTATGGCTACACCTTC. Protein product: CASNHPSRENYGYTF. The variable domain in full, completed from reference TRBV19 and TRBJ1-2, reads DGGITQSPKYLFRKEGQNVTLSCEQNLNHDAMYWYRQDPGQGLRLIYYSQIVNDFQKGDIAEGYSVSREKKESFPLTVTSAQKNPTAFYLCASNHPSRENYGYTFGSGTRLTVV.

This clonotype was counted a few times. The chain joins TRBV11-2 to TRBJ2-1; 8 bases align to TRBD2. The CDR3 sequence is 16 residues long. Unmatched junction bases numbered 9, after V lost 5 bases and J lost 3 bases. CDR1 is SGHAT and CDR2 is FQNNGV in the germline V gene. This chain's CDR3 is CASSVAGTSYYNEQFF. Here the CDR3 DNA reads TGTGCCAGCAGCGTAGCCGGGACTAGTTACTACAATGAGCAGTTCTTC.

V and J are TRBV20-1 and TRBJ1-1; D is perhaps TRBD1 (6 bases). Germline V gene lookup returns CDR1 DFQATT and CDR2 SNEGSKA (reference sequence). V was trimmed by 6 bases and J by 5 bases, leaving 16 bases between them. This CDR3 spans 13 amino acids. As DNA, the CDR3 is TGCAGTGCCTCCGACAGGATGAGGACTGAAGCTTTCTTT. Its protein product is CSASDRMRTEAFF.

This clonotype was seen ten or more times. This chain's CDR3 is CASSSLPGQYQPQHF. The DNA for the CDR3 is TGTGCCAGCAGCTCTCTGCCTGGACAGTATCAGCCCCAGCATTTT. This rearrangement joins TRBV5-4 to TRBJ1-5, with D possibly TRBD1 on 6 matching bases. The CDR3 has 15 residues. The germline CDR1 and CDR2 sequences are SGHNT and YYREEE (reference sequence). Trimming removed 3 bases at V and 5 bases at J, with 15 bases between. Full variable domain (outside the CDR3, taken from reference TRBV5-4 and TRBJ1-5): ETGVTQSPTHLIKTRGQQVTLRCSSQSGHNTVSWYQQALGQGPQFIFQYYREEENGRGNFPPRFSGLQFPNYSSELNVNALELDDSALYLCASSSLPGQYQPQHFGDGTRLSIL.

Worth noting for this clonotype: This could be a read error, since a much larger clone is one nucleotide away. This chain uses TRBV27 with TRBJ2-6; D remains unclear. Germline values: CDR1 MNHEY, CDR2 SMNVEV (reference sequence). CDR3 size: 15 residues. The CDR3 loop reads CPSSQRDSGANVLTF. Written as DNA, the CDR3 is TGTCCCAGCAGCCAAAGGGATTCTGGGGCCAACGTCCTGACTTTC.

This clonotype occurred a few times. This chain connects TRBV27 to TRBJ1-6; no clear D. The CDR3 contains 13 residues. Trimming removed 0 bases at V and 7 bases at J, with 4 bases between. Looked up from germline, CDR1 is MNHEY and CDR2 is SMNVEV (reference sequence). The CDR3 DNA sequence: TGTGCCAGCAGTTTATCTCGGAATTCACCCCTCCACTTT. This gives the protein CASSLSRNSPLHF.

The chain recombines TRBV5-1 with TRBJ1-1, with 8 bases identical to TRBD1. Germline V gene sequence: CDR1 SGHRS, CDR2 YFSETQ. This CDR3 is 15 amino acids long. V shed 3 bases, J shed 1 base, and the junction held 5 bases outside the gene matches. CDR3 loop: CASSSGQGPNTEAFF. The DNA of the CDR3 is TGCGCCAGCAGCTCCGGACAGGGACCGAACACTGAAGCTTTCTTT.